Following are 23 T cell receptor beta chains from one sample sequenced in a study of CD8 T cells in ankylosing spondylitis. Via MiXCR, TCRdb re-called the 5' RACE reads, giving one row per CDR3 protein. In the table there are some 130,000 distinct CDR3 sequences, 6% to 8.5% of which are singletons. Material: blood, either unsorted or a sorted T cell fraction (not recorded which). The source of these receptors is a female donor with ankylosing spondylitis or in good health (not recorded which).

The sample holds many counts of this clonotype. The chain carries TRBV11-2 and TRBJ1-3, with a possible D match to TRBD1 (5 bases). V was pared by 2 bases and J by 0 bases, with 17 bases between. Per the germline V gene, CDR1 is SGHAT and CDR2 is FQNNGV. This CDR3 has 18 residues. CDR3 amino acids: CASSLLAHWGSSGNTIYF. Here the CDR3 DNA reads TGTGCCAGCAGCTTATTAGCCCATTGGGGGAGCTCTGGAAACACCATATATTTT.

This clonotype was seen ten or more times. The J gene is TRBJ2-2, the V gene TRBV5-6; TRBD2 matches at 10 bases. Germline loops: CDR1 SGHDT, CDR2 YYEEEE. V dropped 5 bases and J dropped 5; count of bases not matched to a gene: 9. The CDR3 is 16 amino acids. In DNA form, the CDR3 reads TGTGCCAGCAGGACCAGCCCTAGCGGGGGAACCGGGGAGCTGTTTTTT. Encoded protein: CASRTSPSGGTGELFF.

The chain has TRBV18 and TRBJ2-4; the D call may be TRBD1 or TRBD2 (7 bases each). Germline V gene lookup returns CDR1 KGHSH and CDR2 LQKENI. The CDR3 length is 15 residues. Deletions cut 6 bases from V and 3 bases from J, with 15 bases between. The CDR3 here is CASSLTGEGKNIQYF. The CDR3 DNA reads as TGTGCCAGCTCCCTCACAGGGGAGGGCAAAAACATTCAGTACTTC.

This clonotype has a count of ten or more. This chain joins TRBV4-3 and TRBJ2-1; maybe TRBD1 (5 bases). Germline-derived CDR1 and CDR2 are LGHNA and YSLEER. CDR3 length: 16 amino acids. The V end was cut by 1 base, the J end by 2 bases, with 12 bases between. Here the CDR3 reads CASSQVHRTPYNEQFF. CDR3 coding DNA: TGCGCCAGCAGCCAAGTCCACAGGACACCCTACAATGAGCAGTTCTTC.

Ten or more counts support this clonotype. The gene calls are TRBV4-3 and TRBJ1-5; no clear D gene. The CDR3 totals 15 residues. Between the trimmed V and J ends, which lost 0 bases and 6 bases, there was a span of 12 bases. Germline loops: CDR1 LGHNA, CDR2 YSLEER. The CDR3 DNA reads TGCGCCAGCAGCCAAGATTTGGGGATCGGTCAGCCCCAGCATTTT. Protein: CASSQDLGIGQPQHF.

This clonotype has at least ten counts. In DNA, the CDR3 is TGTGCCAGCAGCCATTCAACAGCTGCTGTATCGGAGACCCAGTACTTC. It yields the protein CASSHSTAAVSETQYF. The chain uses TRBV6-1 and TRBJ2-5; D gene ambiguous. The CDR3 is 16 residues long. The germline CDR1 and CDR2 sequences are MNHNS and SASEGT. The V gene lost 6 bases and the J gene lost 5 bases, with 22 bases spanning the gap.

Note on this clonotype: Being one base from a much bigger clone, this may be a read error. The V gene is TRBV20-1, the J gene TRBJ2-1, with TRBD2 identical over 10 bases. Germline V gene sequence: CDR1 DFQATT, CDR2 SNEGSKA (reference sequence). The CDR3 is 15 amino acids. Trimming cost V 5 bases and J 3 bases; bases outside gene matches: 7. CDR3 loop: CSAETGTSVYNEQFF. In DNA form, the CDR3 reads TGCAGTGCTGAGACCGGGACTAGCGTCTACAATGAGCAGTTCTTC.

This clonotype was observed at least ten times. The rearrangement uses TRBV12-3 or TRBV12-4 and TRBJ1-2; D remains unclear. The CDR3 covers 14 residues. Deletions cut 2 bases from V and 0 bases from J, with 7 bases between. The CDR3 protein is CASSLRPPNYGYTF. Written as DNA, the CDR3 is TGTGCCAGCAGTTTAAGGCCCCCTAACTATGGCTACACCTTC.

This clonotype was seen repeatedly, ten times or more. The chain uses TRBV20-1 and TRBJ2-3; 7 positions match TRBD2. The CDR3 is 15 amino acids. J gave up 2 bases and V 5 bases, and 10 bases lay outside the gene matches. Germline CDR1 and CDR2: DFQATT and SNEGSKA (reference sequence). CDR3 DNA sequence: TGCAGTGCTCGGGGGTGGGGGGGGGACACAGATACGCAGTATTTT. Its protein product is CSARGWGGDTDTQYF.

This clonotype was counted ten times or more. The chain carries TRBV12-3 or TRBV12-4 and TRBJ2-3, with a possible D match to TRBD2 (5 bases). The CDR3 contains 14 residues. V was clipped by 8 bases and J by 6 bases, with 18 bases between them. CDR3 protein: CASRRFTGEDTQYF. DNA for the CDR3: TGTGCCAGCCGACGGTTCACCGGGGAGGATACGCAGTATTTT.

This clonotype was seen ten or more times. This chain links TRBV28 with TRBJ2-1, with D unresolved. Trimming removed 5 bases from V and 8 bases from J, with 19 bases in between. In germline, CDR1 is MDHEN, CDR2 SYDVKM. The CDR3 length is 15 residues. The CDR3 DNA is TGTGCCAGCAGTCCTCTAGGACCCTCACGCCATGAGCAGTTCTTC. Amino acid sequence: CASSPLGPSRHEQFF.

Of note for this clonotype: Given a much more abundant clone one base away, this may be a read error. The J gene is TRBJ1-2, the V gene TRBV12-3 or TRBV12-4, with D unresolved. The CDR3 sequence is 12 residues long. CDR3 residues: CTSSLAREGYTF. The CDR3 DNA follows: TGTACCAGCAGTTTAGCCCGGGAAGGCTACACCTTC.

The table lists this clonotype with many counts. This chain connects TRBV6-1 to TRBJ2-7; D call uncertain. This CDR3 has 13 amino acids. From germline, CDR1 is MNHNS and CDR2 SASEGT. V lost 2 bases to trimming and J lost 0 bases, with 5 bases between them. This CDR3 reads CASSEPGSYEQYF. Here the CDR3 DNA reads TGTGCCAGCAGTGAACCCGGCTCCTACGAGCAGTACTTC.

This clonotype was seen repeatedly, ten times or more. The chain recombines TRBV3-1 with TRBJ2-7, with 9 nucleotides matching TRBD1. This CDR3 is 15 amino acids long. The junction had 7 bases not matched to a gene; V was cut back by 1 base and J by 6 bases. CDR1 and CDR2 from the germline V gene are LGHDT and YNNKEL (reference sequence). The CDR3 region has the DNA TGTGCCAGCAGCCAAGCCGGGACAGGGAGGGGCGAGCAGTACTTC. The encoded protein is CASSQAGTGRGEQYF.

This clonotype came up many times. The rearrangement joins TRBV20-1 to TRBJ1-5, with D maybe TRBD1 (6 bases). V dropped 4 bases and J dropped 3 bases, with 19 bases sitting between them. This CDR3 region has 16 residues. Germline CDR1 and CDR2: DFQATT and SNEGSKA (reference sequence). For the CDR3, the DNA is TGCAGTGCTACCAGACCGGGACAAACTATCAATCAGCCCCAGCATTTT. Its translation: CSATRPGQTINQPQHF.

J is TRBJ2-1 and V is TRBV18; D may be TRBD2 (5 bases). The CDR3 is 15 amino acids. Deletions cut 4 bases from V and 1 base from J, with 11 bases between. Germline-derived CDR1 and CDR2 are KGHSH and LQKENI. The CDR3 nucleotides are TGTGCCAGCTCACTCGAACGAGGGTCCTACAATGAGCAGTTCTTC. As protein: CASSLERGSYNEQFF.

This clonotype was seen repeatedly, ten times or more. V and J are TRBV15 and TRBJ1-1; tentatively, D is TRBD1 (6 bases). The length of the CDR3 is 17 residues. Trimming took off 2 bases at V and 5 bases at J, with 21 bases between the two ends. Per germline, CDR1 LNHNV and CDR2 YYDKDF (reference sequence). The CDR3 bases are TGTGCCACCAGCAGACCCCTGTCATGGGGGCGGGGAACTGAAGCTTTCTTT. This encodes CATSRPLSWGRGTEAFF. The variable domain in full, with the rest retrieved from reference TRBV15 and TRBJ1-1, is DAMVIQNPRYQVTQFGKPVTLSCSQTLNHNVMYWYQQKSSQAPKLLFHYYDKDFNNEADTPDNFQSRRPNTSFCFLDIRSPGLGDTAMYLCATSRPLSWGRGTEAFFGQGTRLTVV.

This clonotype has ten or more counts. The chain is built from TRBV7-9 and TRBJ2-1, with D possibly being TRBD1 (6 bases). Germline loops: CDR1 SEHNR, CDR2 FQNEAQ (reference sequence). Trimming took 7 bases from V and 12 from J, leaving 16 bases between them. This CDR3 comprises 12 residues. The CDR3 spells CASTAGRGGQFF. Here the CDR3 DNA reads TGTGCCAGCACCGCGGGCAGGGGCGGGCAGTTCTTC.

This clonotype was seen only a few times. The V call is TRBV29-1, the J call TRBJ2-3, with TRBD1 matching over 7 bases. The CDR3 is 16 amino acids. Trimming cost V 8 bases and J 0 bases; bases outside gene matches: 14. Germline CDR1 and CDR2: SQVTM and ANQGSEA. CDR3 protein: CSSETPGQSSTDTQYF. CDR3 nucleotide sequence: TGCAGCTCCGAGACCCCGGGACAGTCTAGCACAGATACGCAGTATTTT.

This clonotype has at least ten counts. CDR3 region: CASSRRGMEYQETQYF. In DNA, the CDR3 is TGTGCCAGCAGTCGCCGAGGGATGGAATACCAAGAGACCCAGTACTTC. The chain uses TRBV6-1 and TRBJ2-5, with D possibly being TRBD2 (5 bases). The germline gives CDR1 MNHNS, CDR2 SASEGT. The V gene lost 5 bases and the J gene lost 0 bases, with 16 bases spanning the gap. This CDR3 has 16 amino acids.

The CDR3 protein is CASSLALSGQPQHF. In DNA, the CDR3 is TGTGCCAGCAGCTTGGCCCTTTCGGGACAGCCCCAGCATTTT. This chain uses TRBV5-5 with TRBJ1-5; D not certain. V was shortened by 0 bases and J by 7 bases, with 11 bases between the two germline ends. Germline CDR1 is SGHKS and CDR2 is YYEKEE (reference sequence). This CDR3 is 14 amino acids long.

This clonotype was found many times. The chain couples TRBV2 to TRBJ2-3, with a possible D match to TRBD2 (9 bases). The CDR3 consists of 17 residues. Per the germline V gene, CDR1 is SNHLY and CDR2 is FYNNEI. Trimming removed 8 bases at V and 0 bases at J, with 21 bases between. This CDR3 is CASFQGASGASTDTQYF. The CDR3 bases are TGTGCCAGCTTTCAGGGGGCTAGCGGGGCCAGCACAGATACGCAGTATTTT.

This clonotype occurred many times. The chain couples TRBV12-3 or TRBV12-4 to TRBJ1-1; TRBD1 matches 12 bases. The CDR3 sequence is 14 residues long. The trim removed 5 bases at V and 6 bases at J, leaving 4 bases unmatched. Here the CDR3 reads CASSPGQGAAEAFF. DNA of the CDR3: TGTGCCAGCAGTCCGGGACAGGGGGCGGCTGAAGCTTTCTTT.